This TCR beta chain was sequenced in a study of blood T cells in healthy people across ages. Each donor's blood draw was approximately 10 milliliters of peripheral blood. A note on this clonotype: Its antigen is still unknown.

A second roughly 7 to 11 cycle PCR used barcoded and J-beta primers. MiXCR, run by TCRdb on the 5' RACE reads, gives a single entry per CDR3 protein. This table has roughly 1.5 million distinct CDR3 sequences, about 45% appearing once. Study-wide findings and caveats: Correlation between TCR beta diversity and naive T cell percentage was strong. Both naive CD4+ cell counts and diversity were greater in long-lived donors than in aged donors.

CDR3 length: 14 residues. Trimming removed 3 bases from V and 6 bases from J, with 14 bases in between. Germline CDR1 reads MGHDK; CDR2 reads SYGVNS. The receptor was derived from a woman aged 18-35 years in good health. V and J are TRBV25-1 and TRBJ1-2, with unresolved D. Sample: blood. The CDR3 DNA sequence: TGTGCCAGCAGTGAGTCTGGTAGGGTTCATGGCTACACCTTC. As protein: CASSESGRVHGYTF.